This T cell receptor beta chain derives from a study of long-term antiretroviral therapy in people with HIV. Study results and limitations: Within the repertoire, clones expanded before ART were dominant at all time points.

As to this clone: The antigen remains unidentified.

CDR3 size: 16 residues. Germline V gene lookup returns CDR1 SGHTA and CDR2 FQGNSA. The V segment lost 5 bases and the J segment 2 bases; nucleotides outside the gene matches: 4. The assay used was immunoSEQ (version v3.0), run at survey level. Method: immunoSEQ multiplex PCR; TCRdb's copy keeps in-frame clones and lacks some. This sample has roughly 28,000 clones; roughly 78% occur once, and the top ten carry about 9.3%. The chain combines TRBV7-2 with TRBJ2-4, with TRBD2 matching 12 bases. The source material was unsorted PBMCs, sampled 1.5 years before starting antiretroviral therapy. The TCR comes from a man between 18 and 35 years old with HIV. CDR3 DNA: TGTGCCAGCAGCGCGACTAGCGGGGGTCCCAAAAACATTCAGTACTTC. This codes for CASSATSGGPKNIQYF.